This record looks at one TCR beta chain sequence and its context. Some clones are missing from TCRdb's copy, which holds only in-frame ones; the method was immunoSEQ multiplex PCR. The data show roughly 140,000 clones, about nine tenths seen once. The data are from a study of blood T cell repertoires in COVID-19. CDR3 size: 13 residues. V was trimmed by 3 bases and J by 5 bases, leaving 11 bases between them. The germline gives CDR1 SGHVS, CDR2 FQNEAQ. The chain is built from TRBV7-8 and TRBJ2-7; D is ambiguous. Sample: peripheral blood. This receptor was obtained from a woman in her sixties or seventies with acute or convalescent COVID-19. The CDR3 here is CASSFHGLNEQYF. The DNA of the CDR3 is TGTGCCAGCAGCTTCCATGGGCTTAACGAGCAGTACTTC.